The 24 T cell receptor beta chains listed next were all sequenced from one sample in a study of shared clonotypes between healthy human individuals. Terminally differentiated effector memory CD45RA+ cells were left out of the naive CD8 fraction, which was CD45RO-negative and positively selected for CCR7. Produced via immunoSEQ multiplex PCR; TCRdb's table is partial and in-frame only. The table has around 2,000,000 clones, about 93% seen once; the top ten hold 1.5% to 2%. The sample was naive CD8+ T cells from PBMCs. Receptors were obtained from a young man in good health. Some clones in this sample may be carry-over from other donors' samples.

The chain has TRBV29-1 and TRBJ2-2; TRBD2 agrees at 7 bases. This CDR3 has 14 residues. Germline V gene lookup returns CDR1 SQVTM and CDR2 ANQGSEA. Trimming at V came to 0 bases and at J to 4 bases, leaving 2 bases not matched to a gene. The CDR3 bases are TGCAGCGTTGAAGAGGGAGGGACCACCGGGGAGCTGTTTTTT. Encoded protein: CSVEEGGTTGELFF.

The genes are TRBV11-2 and TRBJ2-7; the match to TRBD1 covers 7 bases. CDR1 is SGHAT, CDR2 FQNNGV, per germline. The CDR3 loop spans 14 amino acids. The V segment lost 3 bases and the J segment 3 bases; nucleotides outside the gene matches: 5. The CDR3 is CASSFDPGGYEQYF. CDR3 DNA sequence: TGTGCCAGCAGCTTTGACCCAGGGGGCTACGAGCAGTACTTC. Drawing the rest from reference TRBV11-2 and TRBJ2-7, the complete variable domain is EAGVAQSPRYKIIEKRQSVAFWCNPISGHATLYWYQQILGQGPKLLIQFQNNGVVDDSQLPKDRFSAERLKGVDSTLKIQPAKLEDSAVYLCASSFDPGGYEQYFGPGTRLTVT.

The gene calls are TRBV7-9 and TRBJ2-1, with 8 bases aligning to TRBD2. The J segment lost 2 bases and the V segment lost 9 bases, leaving 6 bases of the junction unmatched. Per germline, CDR1 SEHNR and CDR2 FQNEAQ (reference sequence). This CDR3 region has 14 residues. The CDR3 nucleotides are TGTGCCAGTTCGGGGGGGTTGACCTACAATGAGCAGTTCTTC. It encodes CASSGGLTYNEQFF.

The CDR3 reads CASGLMRGAEQFF. As DNA, the CDR3 is TGTGCTAGTGGTTTGATGCGGGGTGCTGAGCAGTTCTTC. The V and J genes are TRBV12-5 and TRBJ2-1; possible D gene TRBD2, 6 bases. The CDR3 length is 13 residues. CDR1 is LGHNT, CDR2 FRNRAP, per germline. V was trimmed by 2 bases and J by 9 bases, leaving 11 bases between them.

The chain is built from TRBV7-9 and TRBJ2-7, with D possibly being TRBD2 (6 bases). CDR1 and CDR2 from the germline V gene are SEHNR and FQNEAQ (reference sequence). V lost 1 base, J lost 4 bases, and 17 bases lay in between. The CDR3 is 16 amino acids. CDR3 DNA sequence: TGTGCCAGCAGCTTAGGGGGGGTAGGCAGGGAGTACGAGCAGTACTTC. It is translated as CASSLGGVGREYEQYF.

The chain carries TRBV4-1 and TRBJ1-5; the match to TRBD1 covers 9 bases. The CDR3 covers 16 residues. The ends lost 5 bases at V and 2 bases at J; junction bases unmatched: 7. Germline values: CDR1 MGHRA, CDR2 YSYEKL. The CDR3 DNA follows: TGCGCCAGCAGCGGACGGGACAGGGCTGGCAATCAGCCCCAGCATTTT. This codes for CASSGRDRAGNQPQHF.

The chain uses TRBV27 and TRBJ1-5; unclear D gene. This CDR3 contains 15 residues. The V gene lost 3 bases and the J gene lost 1 base, with 10 bases spanning the gap. The germline V gene has CDR1 MNHEY and CDR2 SMNVEV (reference sequence). In DNA form, the CDR3 reads TGTGCCAGCAGTTTTAAGTGGGGAAGCAATCAGCCCCAGCATTTT. It codes for CASSFKWGSNQPQHF.

This clone was seen only once. The chain has TRBV27 and TRBJ2-7; D may correspond to TRBD1 or TRBD2 (5 bases each). Deletions cut 6 bases from V and 2 bases from J, with 17 bases between. Germline CDR1 MNHEY, CDR2 SMNVEV (reference sequence). This CDR3 has 15 residues. CDR3 loop: CASSLSGDGTYEQYF. DNA for the CDR3: TGTGCCAGCAGCCTAAGTGGGGACGGCACCTACGAGCAGTACTTC.

The V gene is TRBV28, the J gene TRBJ2-3; maybe TRBD2 (5 bases). V lost 1 base and J 5 bases, leaving 7 bases between the germline ends. From germline, CDR1 is MDHEN and CDR2 SYDVKM. The CDR3 totals 13 residues. The CDR3 region is CASSLSAGDTQYF. Written as DNA, the CDR3 is TGTGCCAGCAGTTTATCCGCGGGAGATACGCAGTATTTT.

On this clone: Additional DNA sequences in this sample encode the identical CDR3. The chain links TRBV11-2 to TRBJ2-7; perhaps TRBD2 as D (6 bases). The CDR3 length is 13 residues. Germline values: CDR1 SGHAT, CDR2 FQNNGV. V lost 3 bases, J lost 3 bases, and 9 bases lay in between. CDR3 region: CASSLDGGYEQYF. The CDR3 DNA sequence: TGTGCCAGCAGCTTGGACGGGGGCTACGAGCAGTACTTC.

V and J are TRBV7-6 and TRBJ1-2; perhaps TRBD1 as D (6 bases). Deletions cut 5 bases from V and 7 bases from J, with 14 bases between. Germline CDR1 reads SGHVS; CDR2 reads FNYEAQ. The CDR3 length is 13 residues. As DNA, the CDR3 is TGTGCCAGCAGCCTTTCAGGGGACGGTGGCTACACCTTC. This encodes CASSLSGDGGYTF.

This clone was seen just once. Additional DNA sequences in this sample encode the identical CDR3. This chain joins TRBV9 and TRBJ2-3, with TRBD2 matching over 8 bases. The ends lost 4 bases at V and 5 bases at J; junction bases unmatched: 9. Germline loops: CDR1 SGDLS, CDR2 YYNGEE. The CDR3 extends over 15 amino acids. CDR3 nucleotide sequence: TGTGCCAGCAGCCCCTTCGGGCTAGCGGGAGATACGCAGTATTTT. It is translated as CASSPFGLAGDTQYF.

Note on this clone: The sample holds other DNA sequences that translate to the same CDR3. The DNA of the CDR3 is TGTGCCAGCAGCCCGGGACTAGCAGGTTATGAGCAGTTCTTC. It is translated as CASSPGLAGYEQFF. The J gene is TRBJ2-1, the V gene TRBV4-2, with TRBD2 matching over 9 bases. Per the germline V gene, CDR1 is LGHNA and CDR2 is YNFKEQ. This CDR3 has 14 residues. Trimming cost V 4 bases and J 8 bases; bases outside gene matches: 6.

The rearrangement uses TRBV2 and TRBJ1-2; the D gene is possibly TRBD1 (6 bases). Deletions cut 10 bases from V and 1 base from J, with 16 bases between. This CDR3 contains 14 residues. Germline V gene sequence: CDR1 SNHLY, CDR2 FYNNEI. In DNA form, the CDR3 reads TGTGCCACCGATTTGGGGGACAATAACTATGGCTACACCTTC. Protein sequence: CATDLGDNNYGYTF.

The sample holds one count of this clone. The chain recombines TRBV27 with TRBJ2-1; 11 nucleotides line up with TRBD2. CDR1 and CDR2 (germline): MNHEY, SMNVEV (reference sequence). V dropped 3 bases and J dropped 7; count of bases not matched to a gene: 8. The CDR3 is made up of 16 amino acids. This chain's CDR3 is CASSFERASGRNEQFF. The DNA of the CDR3 is TGTGCCAGCAGTTTCGAGAGAGCTAGCGGGAGGAATGAGCAGTTCTTC.

The V call is TRBV29-1, the J call TRBJ1-1; a weak D match, TRBD1 (6 bases). V gave up 1 base and J gave up 5 bases, with 20 bases separating them. Germline loops: CDR1 SQVTM, CDR2 ANQGSEA. The CDR3 length is 16 residues. Here the CDR3 reads CSVEGRGVADMTEAFF. In DNA, the CDR3 is TGCAGCGTTGAAGGGAGGGGGGTTGCTGATATGACTGAAGCTTTCTTT. Filled out from reference TRBV29-1 and TRBJ1-1, the complete variable domain reads SAVISQKPSRDICQRGTSLTIQCQVDSQVTMMFWYRQQPGQSLTLIATANQGSEATYESGFVIDKFPISRPNLTFSTLTVSNMSPEDSSIYLCSVEGRGVADMTEAFFGQGTRLTVV.

V and J are TRBV6-1 and TRBJ2-7; D call uncertain. Trimming left V 0 bases short and J 3 bases short, with 12 bases between. Germline V lookup: CDR1 MNHNS, CDR2 SASEGT. This CDR3 has 15 amino acids. The CDR3 loop reads CASSEAITTGYEQYF. CDR3 sequence (DNA): TGTGCCAGCAGTGAAGCCATCACAACTGGCTACGAGCAGTACTTC.

A remark on this clone: Other DNA sequences within the sample encode an identical CDR3. The V and J genes are TRBV29-1 and TRBJ2-1; D might be TRBD2 (7 bases). With 4 bases removed from V and 0 bases from J, the gap between germline ends came to 10 bases. This CDR3 has 14 amino acids. Germline lookup yields CDR1 SQVTM and CDR2 ANQGSEA. For the CDR3, the DNA is TGCAGCGTTGCGGGGGGCCGCTCCTACAATGAGCAGTTCTTC. It is translated as CSVAGGRSYNEQFF.

This chain connects TRBV15 to TRBJ2-1; 13 nucleotides align to TRBD2. The CDR3 is made up of 17 amino acids. The J segment lost 9 bases and the V segment lost 3 bases, leaving 11 bases of the junction unmatched. Germline CDR1 is LNHNV and CDR2 is YYDKDF (reference sequence). The chain's CDR3 is CATSRGLAGREWGEQFF. CDR3 nucleotide sequence: TGTGCCACCAGCAGGGGACTAGCGGGGCGGGAGTGGGGTGAGCAGTTCTTC.

J is TRBJ2-5 and V is TRBV6-1; 7 bases line up with TRBD1. The germline gives CDR1 MNHNS, CDR2 SASEGT. V lost 7 bases and J lost 5; bases outside the gene matches: 10. CDR3 length equals 14 residues. CDR3 sequence: CASTPRGGWETQYF. The CDR3 nucleotides are TGTGCCAGCACCCCTAGAGGGGGCTGGGAGACCCAGTACTTC.

The chain uses TRBV4-2 and TRBJ2-2; possibly TRBD1 for D (5 bases). Germline V gene lookup returns CDR1 LGHNA and CDR2 YNFKEQ. The CDR3 has 18 residues. V lost 0 bases and J 0 bases, leaving 14 bases between the germline ends. CDR3 DNA sequence: TGTGCCAGCAGCCAAGATAGGGGCGGTAGGTCGAACACCGGGGAGCTGTTTTTT. It encodes CASSQDRGGRSNTGELFF.

The rearrangement uses TRBV28 and TRBJ2-7; 12 bases map to TRBD2. The J segment lost 7 bases and the V segment lost 4 bases, leaving 8 bases of the junction unmatched. CDR1 is MDHEN, CDR2 SYDVKM, per germline. The CDR3 runs to 15 residues. The CDR3: CASSSLLAGGEEQYF. The CDR3 bases are TGTGCCAGCAGTTCTTTACTAGCGGGAGGAGAAGAGCAGTACTTC.

The DNA for the CDR3 is TGTGCCAGCAGCGTAGCTACGGGGACGGAAGAAACTAACTATGGCTACACCTTC. Amino acid sequence: CASSVATGTEETNYGYTF. The rearrangement uses TRBV9 and TRBJ1-2; D is perhaps TRBD1 (5 bases). V was trimmed by 0 bases and J by 0 bases, leaving 18 bases between them. Per germline, CDR1 SGDLS and CDR2 YYNGEE. The CDR3 contains 18 residues. Supplemented by reference TRBV9 and TRBJ1-2, the full variable domain reads DSGVTQTPKHLITATGQRVTLRCSPRSGDLSVYWYQQSLDQGLQFLIQYYNGEERAKGNILERFSAQQFPDLHSELNLSSLELGDSALYFCASSVATGTEETNYGYTFGSGTRLTVV.

The chain couples TRBV12-5 to TRBJ2-5, with 7 bases fitting TRBD1. V was clipped by 5 bases and J by 3 bases; unmatched bases: 0. The CDR3 length is 12 residues. CDR1 LGHNT and CDR2 FRNRAP come from the germline V gene. The CDR3 DNA sequence: TGTGCTAGTGGTGACAGGGAAGAGACCCAGTACTTC. Encoded protein: CASGDREETQYF.